This T cell receptor (beta chain) appears in the sequencing data of a study of cytomegalovirus exposure and HLA in healthy donors (TCRdb year 2017). In the study overall: In an earlier analysis of under 750 of the donors, around 300 Gb of sequence data and 117 million unique TCR beta sequences from 150 million to 200 million T cells were reported. In the later analysis, no new phenotypic data were used to find candidate immune exposures; instead, reliance was placed on TCR beta sequences and their occurrence across donors. Every discovery cohort repertoire had been produced on one sequencing platform. Approximately 300 gigabases of sequencing data and around 80 million unique TCR sequences made up an early release that covered over 550 HLA-typed donors. A later analysis re-examined previously published TCR beta repertoires from just over 650 donors and added high-resolution HLA genotyping to investigate patterns of TCR occurrence. A handful of DR-DQ haplotypes were handled as single units for association and clustering because linkage in the cohort was strong. Typing coverage varied by locus: roughly 620-640 donors for A, B, C, DRB1 and DQB1; more than 500 for DQA1; over 600 for DPA1; approximately 490 for DPB1. To predict cytomegalovirus infection status, the study combined high-throughput TCR immunosequencing, statistical association of individual TCRs with disease status, and machine learning. The aim of the study was to test whether cataloging public T cell receptors could identify signatures of past pathogen exposure. Among almost 400 genotyped donors of the cohort, an average of about 240,000 unique TCR beta nucleotide sequences were sequenced per donor, around 18% of them non-productive. Donor age, sex, ethnicity and CMV serostatus were collected together with the repertoire data. The study profiled the T cell repertoires of fewer than 850 subjects by immunosequencing and related them to cytomegalovirus serostatus. An earlier analysis of 587 of the donors applied high-throughput TCR beta sequencing to assess whether each TCR beta V gene segment acted as functional or pseudogenic. Class I and class II HLA loci were covered by the typing at four-digit resolution. Among the roughly 380 genotyped donors, around 79% belonged to the genetic ancestry cluster associated with self-reported Caucasian donors. A separate validation cohort of about 110 different subjects was used in addition to the approximately 610-subject first cohort. In a later genetic analysis, genome-wide SNP genotypes for about 55% of the roughly 670 donors were used, and that subset was treated as a discovery cohort.

A word on this clone: It has no known antigen specificity. Base qualities are missing; no much larger clone stands one base away.

V is clipped by 0 bases and J by 0 bases, and the sequence between their germline boundaries is 5 bases long. Counted from cysteine to phenylalanine, this CDR3 has 14 amino acids. Only the CDR3 part of the read is kept: 42 bases, read in frame from the first base. The germline V gene provides CDR1 SGHTA and CDR2 FQGTGA. The protocol used for the library was the immunoSEQ multiplex PCR assay. A mixture of 60 forward primers for TCR Vbeta segments and 13 reverse primers for TCR Jbeta segments was used in the multiplex PCR. The CDR3 region of rearranged TCR beta genes was amplified from genomic DNA with a multiplex PCR assay. The Illumina HiSeq System was used to sequence the amplified TCR beta libraries as 87-base-pair reads. For the original study's pipeline: In a later analysis, roughly 80 million unique TCR beta chains were counted across the 500 to 850 repertoires, and about 9.9 million of these chains were shared by at least two donors. Raw reads were error-corrected and collapsed into unique sequences by a nearest-neighbor algorithm in which closely related sequences were merged to remove PCR and sequencing errors. CDR3 sequences were aligned to IMGT reference sequences to assign V, D and J gene segments. For a sequence to be retained, a match of at least six nucleotides was required to both a V gene segment and a J gene segment. A rearrangement was called productive if the CDR3 had no stop codons and remained in frame with V and J, and every other rearrangement was called non-productive. CDR3 was defined by IMGT convention, running from the second conserved V-encoded cysteine to the conserved J-encoded phenylalanine. In an earlier analysis of some 550 of the donors, sequences lacking an unambiguous match to a single V gene segment were excluded. In an earlier analysis of almost 600 of the donors, a V segment was called functional when productive rearrangements were above 56.7%, and segregating when the standard deviation between donors exceeded 5%. A statistical classification framework was built for diagnosing cytomegalovirus status from the catalog of TCR beta chain sequences. A later analysis assigned V and J genes by comparing TCR nucleotide sequences with IMGT/GENE-DB human TR gene sequences. The TCRdist pipeline was used in a later analysis to assign CDR3 sequences and most-parsimonious VDJ recombination scenarios. In a later analysis, every TCR beta chain was defined by the combination of its CDR3 amino acid sequence and its V-gene family, and reads without a unique V-gene family were dropped. A later analysis removed over 500 highly shared, low-generation-probability nucleotide sequences to deal with suspected cross-contamination and a sequencing artifact. For each public chain, a later analysis derived a clonal expansion index from normalized ranks of inferred template counts within each repertoire. A later analysis computed generation probabilities with a VDJ recombination model fitted to out-of-frame rearrangements, and checked the results against IGoR. Hypergeometric tests were used in a later analysis to score TCR-TCR, TCR-HLA and TCR-CMV co-occurrence, with a repertoire-size bias correction applied to the TCR pairs. False discovery rates were estimated in a later analysis by permuting HLA or CMV assignments 20 times. In a later analysis, co-occurring TCRs were grouped with DBSCAN, and TCRdist sequence similarity was added when clustering was performed within HLA-allele-positive subsets. Co-occurrence clustering excluded repertoires with fewer than 30,000 or more than 120,000 public chains, plus five with anomalous nucleotide sharing. TCRdb carries this immuneACCESS record with in-frame sequences only. Its versions omit some clonotypes, under half of them owing to an unresolved V gene in the studies checked, with the rest unexplained. V and J calls and clone size come straight from that table; D and trimming were deduced from the DNA. The sample profile shows about 160,000 clones; about 80% of them were found once. Together, the top ten hold approximately 0.89% of the sample.

The full study reports these points: Compared with the approximately 670-donor mean, donors in an Asian-associated ancestry cluster had fewer N-insertions in productive TCRs, according to a later genetic analysis. In a later analysis, the rate of TCR association differed among HLA loci, with DRB1 alleles having the most associated TCRs and HLA-C alleles having the fewest. In vitro tests confirmed that a few of the cytomegalovirus-associated TCR beta chains recognize cytomegalovirus antigens. Linkage disequilibrium might explain the correlated functional status among segregating V segments, but an unknown experimental factor could not be ruled out. The authors suggested that the approach could potentially be generalized to other disease states and immunological phenotypes. Roughly uniform sequencing depth across donors was assumed in presence/absence analyses, although this assumption may not hold. In a later analysis, HLA-associated TCR beta chains showed more clonal expansion and lower generation probabilities than non-associated chains that were equally common. A further reported finding was that TCR beta sequences accurately predicted the HLA-A and HLA-B alleles for most subjects in the first cohort. While some public TCRs were present in many individuals, most TCR sequences turned up only very rarely across donors. Assigning TCR associations to individual alleles was difficult when HLA alleles, especially DR and DQ, strongly co-occurred. In a later analysis, most CMV-associated TCR beta chains were found to appear HLA-restricted, with HLA associations seemingly driven largely by CMV exposure. A cluster of highly shared sequence variants was judged likely to represent a technical artifact of the sequencing pipeline. The study listed 150 to 200 TCR beta chains as associated with cytomegalovirus. An association between a missense DCLRE1C variant and V-gene and J-gene trimming of TCR beta chains was found in a later genetic analysis and replicated in an independent cohort. A later analysis reported that several top co-occurrence clusters appeared linked to parvovirus B19, influenza, CMV and Epstein-Barr virus. Because counts were too low, fewer than 20 rarely observed V segments, including chromosome 9 orphons, were excluded from the earlier analysis of 587 of the donors. HLA typing was unavailable for some donors at each locus, so association tests used only the typed subset. In an earlier analysis of about 540 of the donors, most TCR beta V segments were observed in productive rearrangements about 87% or about 30% of the time, broadly matching IMGT annotations. Because the 87-base-pair reads could not distinguish some IMGT-functional V segments, including TRBV6-2 and TRBV6-3, those segments were excluded. A later analysis associated roughly 17,000 TCR beta sequences with specific HLA alleles at a false discovery rate of 0.05. The classifier was reported to diagnose cytomegalovirus status with high specificity and sensitivity in both the original cohort and the validation cohort. Immune exposure information for the cohort was limited to CMV serostatus. In this cohort, only TCR beta chains were sequenced, and detectable features were limited by the absence of alpha or paired-chain data.

The cohort was made up of about 670 healthy bone marrow donors. At the time of sampling, every cohort member was nominally healthy, though immune exposures that went unrecorded were likely present. The donor was CMV seropositive and belonged to the group of 270 or so seropositive cohort members. Each donor provided a peripheral blood sample, and peripheral blood mononuclear cells were used for TCR beta sequencing. The Qiagen DNeasy Blood Extraction Kit was used to extract genomic DNA from the blood cell samples. This chain is built from TRBV7-3 and TRBJ1-1; the D gene is unclear. This receptor was obtained from a woman in her forties or fifties in good health and CMV-seropositive. Sequenced input: PBMCs. The CDR3 in this case is CASSLTAVNTEAFF. The DNA sequence is given as TGTGCCAGCAGCTTAACGGCAGTGAACACTGAAGCTTTCTTT.